This T cell receptor beta chain was sequenced for a study of blood T cell repertoires in COVID-19. The V end was cut by 1 base, the J end by 4 bases, with 9 bases between. The CDR3 contains 14 residues. Germline loops: CDR1 KGHDR, CDR2 SFDVKD. In its sample, this clone was seen once. The method was immunoSEQ multiplex PCR; TCRdb's version includes in-frame clones alone and lacks a portion of them. Of roughly 340,000 clones listed, around 91% are singletons. Sequenced input: peripheral blood. V usage is TRBV24-1 and J usage is TRBJ1-2, with no clear D. This sequence was found in a woman under 30 who had recovered from COVID-19. This chain's CDR3 is CATSDLARTYGYTF. DNA of the CDR3: TGTGCCACCAGTGATTTAGCCCGAACCTATGGCTACACCTTC.